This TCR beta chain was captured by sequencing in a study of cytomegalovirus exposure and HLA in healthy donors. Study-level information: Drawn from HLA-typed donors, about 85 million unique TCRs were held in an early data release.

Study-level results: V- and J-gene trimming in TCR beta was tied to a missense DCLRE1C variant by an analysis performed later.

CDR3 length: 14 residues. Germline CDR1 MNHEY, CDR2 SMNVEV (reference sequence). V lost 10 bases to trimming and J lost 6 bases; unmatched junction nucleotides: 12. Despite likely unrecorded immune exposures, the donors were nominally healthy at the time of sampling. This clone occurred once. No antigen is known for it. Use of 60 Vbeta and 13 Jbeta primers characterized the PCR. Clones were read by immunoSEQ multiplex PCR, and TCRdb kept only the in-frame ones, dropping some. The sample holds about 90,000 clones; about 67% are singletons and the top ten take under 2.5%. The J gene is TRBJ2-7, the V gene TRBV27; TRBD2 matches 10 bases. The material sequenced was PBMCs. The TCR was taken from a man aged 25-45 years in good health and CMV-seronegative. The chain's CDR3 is CAIRPSGSTGEQYF. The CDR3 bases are TGTGCCATCCGACCTAGCGGGAGTACTGGCGAGCAGTACTTC.